The clone carrying this TCR beta chain was seen at least ten times. Antigen unknown. The sample belongs to a study of early T cells in non-severe SARS-CoV-2 infection. General study findings and limits: There was a bias toward anti-spike CD8 responses in VDJdb matching, which missed private and CD4 specificities.

This CDR3 is built from 18 residues. V gave up 6 bases and J gave up 0 bases; unmatched junction bases: 12. Per the germline V gene, CDR1 is MDHEN and CDR2 is SYDVKM. cDNA molecules, individually, were tagged with unique molecular identifiers. Each CDR3 protein gets one entry after TCRdb re-called the 5' RACE reads with MiXCR. The sample carries more than 65,000 distinct CDR3 sequences, about an eighth recorded once. The specimen was whole blood. This TCR derives from an adult who was a healthcare worker with PCR-confirmed SARS-CoV-2 infection or an uninfected control (not recorded which). The rearrangement joins TRBV28 to TRBJ1-3; TRBD1 agrees at 9 bases. As DNA, the CDR3 is TGTGCCAGCAGAGGACAGGGGTTGGCAGTAGGCTCTGGAAACACCATATATTTT. Translating gives CASRGQGLAVGSGNTIYF.